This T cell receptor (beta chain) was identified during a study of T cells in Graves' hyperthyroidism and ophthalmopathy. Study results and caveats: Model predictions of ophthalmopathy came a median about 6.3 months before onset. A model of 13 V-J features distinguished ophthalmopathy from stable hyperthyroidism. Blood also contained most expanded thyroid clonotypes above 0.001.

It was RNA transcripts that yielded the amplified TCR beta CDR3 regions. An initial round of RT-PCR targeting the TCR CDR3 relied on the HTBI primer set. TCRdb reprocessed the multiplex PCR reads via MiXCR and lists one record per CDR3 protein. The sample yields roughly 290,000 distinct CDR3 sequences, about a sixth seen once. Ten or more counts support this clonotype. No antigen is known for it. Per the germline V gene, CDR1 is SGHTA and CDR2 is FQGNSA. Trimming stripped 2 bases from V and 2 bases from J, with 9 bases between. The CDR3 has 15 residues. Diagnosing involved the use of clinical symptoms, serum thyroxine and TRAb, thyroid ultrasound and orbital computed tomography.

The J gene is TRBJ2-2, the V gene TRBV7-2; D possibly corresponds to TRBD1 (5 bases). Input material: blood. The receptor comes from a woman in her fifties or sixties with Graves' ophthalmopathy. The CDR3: CASSLLRVNTGELFF. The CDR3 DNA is TGTGCCAGCAGCTTACTCAGGGTAAACACCGGGGAGCTGTTTTTT.